The rows below give T cell receptor beta chains drawn from one sample of a study of sequential checkpoint blockade in melanoma. Produced via immunoSEQ multiplex PCR; TCRdb's table is partial and in-frame only. The sample carries 15,000 to 20,000 clones, 65% to 75% recorded once. This sample comprised tumor tissue (inferred from file names), obtained from a patient given nivolumab and ipilimumab in sequence. All receptors derive from a human donor with melanoma. The conserved cysteine and the conserved F or W are not part of the CDR3 here.

v_call cdr3_aa
TRBV14 ASSQALSWGGTGELF
TRBV28 ASSPSLRGPIGEQY
TRBV19 ASSGAVYSNQPQH
TRBV30 AWSVILLRGLF
TRBV23-1 ASSQTTTDTQY
TRBV15 ATSSDRGSFYGYT
TRBV6-8 ASSYVQSYEQY
TRBV7-1 ASSLKGGTEAF
TRBV28 ASTQRGSEAF
TRBV10-2 ASSDTSSYNEQF
TRBV7-7 ASSLDVKSNTGELF
TRBV18 ASSPASHGEQY
TRBV5-1 ASSLEELYGSSEQY
TRBV18 ASSRQGGGDSYNEQF
TRBV30 AWSDGFNQPQH
TRBV7-5 ASILDRKYTEAF
TRBV7-6 ASSAERTGSYEQY
TRBV18 ASSPKNTEAF
TRBV9 ASSATTVNTEAF
TRBV6-9 ASSLGPGGVQPQH
TRBV29-1 SVSGGSETYEQY
TRBV19 ASSTSSGREQY
TRBV15 ATSRGRRDYNEQF
TRBV7-8 ASSPTAYNEQF
TRBV7-5 ASSLSGASTEAF
TRBV29-1 SVEDGLAGGADTQY
TRBV1 ASSPHGQGGSYEQY